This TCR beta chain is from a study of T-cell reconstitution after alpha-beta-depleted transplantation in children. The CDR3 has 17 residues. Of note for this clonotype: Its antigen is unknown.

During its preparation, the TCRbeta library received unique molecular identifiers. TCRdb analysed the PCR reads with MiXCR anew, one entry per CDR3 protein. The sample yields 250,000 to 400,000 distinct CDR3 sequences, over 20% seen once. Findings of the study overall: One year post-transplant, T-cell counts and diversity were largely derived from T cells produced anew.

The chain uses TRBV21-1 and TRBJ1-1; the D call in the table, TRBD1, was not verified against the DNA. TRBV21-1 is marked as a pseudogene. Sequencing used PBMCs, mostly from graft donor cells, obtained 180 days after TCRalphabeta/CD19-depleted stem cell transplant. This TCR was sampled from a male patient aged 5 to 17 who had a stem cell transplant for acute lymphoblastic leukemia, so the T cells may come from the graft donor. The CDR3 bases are TGTGCCAGCAGCGCCCGACAGGGTTGGGGGCCCGTCACTGAAGCTTTCTTT. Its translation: CASSARQGWGPVTEAFF.